The table lists the clone carrying this TCR beta chain with a count of one. Antigen unknown. Naive CD8 cells, CD45RO-negative and positively selected for CCR7, excluded terminally differentiated effector memory CD45RA+ cells. These data belong to a study of shared clonotypes between healthy human individuals. Study-wide results and limits: Clonotype sharing across donors was expected to vary with sequencing depth.

The V gene's germline CDR1 is SGHTA and CDR2 FQGNSA. The V end was cut by 8 bases, the J end by 7 bases, with 17 bases between. This CDR3 has 13 amino acids. Replicate PCRs for sorted subsets used approximately 190 ng DNA; this equaled around 28,000 T cell genomes. Measured with immunoSEQ multiplex PCR; TCRdb has only the in-frame clones, and not every one. The sample lists around 1.9 million clones, just over 90% occurring once. The clonotype comes from a man aged 18 to 30 in good health. Some clones in this sample may be carry-over from other donors' samples. Sequenced: naive CD8+ T cells from PBMCs. The rearrangement joins TRBV7-2 to TRBJ1-2; D is perhaps TRBD1 (5 bases). CDR3 protein: CASLGVPSSGYTF. The DNA for the CDR3 is TGTGCCAGCCTGGGGGTTCCCTCGTCTGGCTACACCTTC.